These 8 T cell receptor beta chains came from one sample sequenced in a study of blood T cell repertoires in COVID-19. The repertoire was sequenced with immunoSEQ multiplex PCR; TCRdb's copy has only in-frame clones and lacks some. The sample has about 210,000 clones; over 80% are singletons. The source material was PBMCs or T cells enriched from blood (not recorded which). The receptors originated from a man aged 25-40 years who had recovered from COVID-19.

The V and J genes are TRBV19 and TRBJ2-3; TRBD2 agrees at 9 bases. CDR1 and CDR2 (germline): LNHDA, SQIVND (reference sequence). V shed 8 bases and J 3 bases; nucleotides not matched to a gene: 9. The CDR3 covers 15 residues. CDR3 DNA: TGTGCCAGTCGGCCGGGACTAGCCCCTACAGATACGCAGTATTTT. It translates to CASRPGLAPTDTQYF.

In its sample, this clone was seen once. The rearrangement joins TRBV5-4 to TRBJ2-1; a possible D gene is TRBD2 (6 bases). The CDR3 has 15 residues. Germline CDR1 SGHNT, CDR2 YYREEE (reference sequence). Trimming removed 4 bases at V and 7 bases at J, with 18 bases between. The CDR3 region is CASSRKVAVRNEQFF. In DNA, the CDR3 is TGTGCCAGCAGCCGGAAGGTAGCGGTAAGGAATGAGCAGTTCTTC.

The rearrangement joins TRBV27 to TRBJ2-1; 13 positions agree with TRBD2. Germline CDR1 and CDR2: MNHEY and SMNVEV (reference sequence). The CDR3 runs to 15 residues. Trimming at V came to 5 bases and at J to 6 bases, leaving 4 bases not matched to a gene. CDR3 coding DNA: TGTGCCAGCAGTCCGAGGACTAGCGGGAGCAATGAGCAGTTCTTC. This codes for CASSPRTSGSNEQFF.

This clone is a singleton in its sample. The V call is TRBV4-3, the J call TRBJ2-1, with 9 bases lining up with TRBD2. The germline gives CDR1 LGHNA, CDR2 YSLEER. There are 21 residues in the CDR3. The trim removed 0 bases at V and 0 bases at J, leaving 15 bases unmatched. CDR3 nucleotides: TGCGCCAGCAGCCAAGATTTATTACCCGGGCTAGCGGGGACCTCCTACAATGAGCAGTTCTTC. The encoded protein is CASSQDLLPGLAGTSYNEQFF.

CDR3 amino acids: CASSSRTGQYQPQHF. For the CDR3, the DNA is TGCGCCAGCAGCTCGCGGACAGGGCAATATCAGCCCCAGCATTTT. V usage is TRBV4-1 and J usage is TRBJ1-5; 8 positions agree with TRBD1. CDR1 and CDR2 from the germline V gene are MGHRA and YSYEKL. After removal of 5 bases from V and 5 bases from J, the junction contained 8 bases not matched to a gene. This CDR3 spans 15 amino acids.

This rearrangement joins TRBV12-3 or TRBV12-4 to TRBJ1-2; a possible D gene is TRBD1 (6 bases). This CDR3 has 13 amino acids. V lost 7 bases, J lost 3 bases, and 12 bases lay in between. The CDR3 nucleotides read TGTGCCAGCACCTCCAACAGGGACTATGGCTACACCTTC. Protein product: CASTSNRDYGYTF.

V and J are TRBV18 and TRBJ2-1; D might be TRBD1 (6 bases). V lost 4 bases and J 7 bases, leaving 14 bases between the germline ends. There are 14 residues in the CDR3. Germline V CDR1 and CDR2: KGHSH, LQKENI. CDR3 in DNA: TGTGCCAGCTCACACAGGGAATCGGGAAATGAGCAGTTCTTC. This sequence encodes CASSHRESGNEQFF.

This chain joins TRBV5-1 and TRBJ2-6, with 7 positions matching TRBD1. Per germline, CDR1 SGHRS and CDR2 YFSETQ. The CDR3 consists of 15 residues. The V and J ends lost 2 bases and 3 bases, in that order; junction bases with no gene match: 2. The CDR3 DNA is TGCGCCAGCAGCTTTACAGGGGATGGGGCCAACGTCCTGACTTTC. Translation: CASSFTGDGANVLTF.